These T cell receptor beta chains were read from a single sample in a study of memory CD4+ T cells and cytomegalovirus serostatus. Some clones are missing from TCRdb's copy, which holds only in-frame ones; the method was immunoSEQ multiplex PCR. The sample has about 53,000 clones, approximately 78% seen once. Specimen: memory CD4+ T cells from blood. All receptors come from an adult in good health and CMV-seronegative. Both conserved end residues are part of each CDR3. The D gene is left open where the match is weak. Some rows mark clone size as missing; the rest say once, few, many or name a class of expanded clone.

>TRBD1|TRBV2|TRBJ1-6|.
TGTGCCAGCAGCCGGGACAGGGGTTTCTCACCCCTCCACTTT
CASSRDRGFSPLHF
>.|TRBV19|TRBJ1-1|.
TGTGCCAGTAGCCCCGATCAGGCCAGGAACACTGAAGCTTTCTTT
CASSPDQARNTEAFF
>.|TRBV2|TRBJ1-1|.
TGTGCCAGCAAGGTTTATGTAGGTGAAGCTTTCTTT
CASKVYVGEAFF
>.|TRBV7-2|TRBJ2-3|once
TGTGCCAGCAGCTCGCCGGGACTCAGCGCGAATACGCAGTATTTT
CASSSPGLSANTQYF
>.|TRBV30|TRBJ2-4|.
TGTGCCTGGAGTGTACGGGTCTCCTTAGCCAAAAACATTCAGTACTTC
CAWSVRVSLAKNIQYF
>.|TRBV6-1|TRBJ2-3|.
TGTGCCAGCAGCACGTTAGATACGCAGTATTTT
CASSTLDTQYF
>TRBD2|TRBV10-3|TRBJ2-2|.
TGTGCCATCATGAAAGAGACTAGCGGTTTTCTGGGGGAGCTGTTTTTT
CAIMKETSGFLGELFF
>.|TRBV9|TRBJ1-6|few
TGTGCCAGCAGCGGAGACATCCTGGGGAATTCACCCCTCCACTTT
CASSGDILGNSPLHF
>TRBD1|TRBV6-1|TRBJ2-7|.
TGTGCCAGCAGCCGGGACAGGGGCTACGAGCAGTACTTC
CASSRDRGYEQYF
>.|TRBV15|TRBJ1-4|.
TGTGCCACCAGCAGAGCCCCTCCTACCGGGATCCAGTCATCTGCAACTAATGAAAAACTGTTTTTT
CATSRAPPTGIQSSATNEKLFF
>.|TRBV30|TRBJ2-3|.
TGTGCCTGGAGTTGGGGGAGTGGGGTCACAGATACGCAGTATTTT
CAWSWGSGVTDTQYF
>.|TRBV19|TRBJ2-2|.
TGTGCCAGTAGTGCAACCAGGGGCATCGGGGAGCTGTTTTTT
CASSATRGIGELFF
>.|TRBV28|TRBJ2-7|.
TGTGCCAGCAGTTTAGGGGGGGCTAGCGCTAAGGAGCAGTACTTC
CASSLGGASAKEQYF
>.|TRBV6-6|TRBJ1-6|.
TGTGCCAGCAGTTATGGGCAGAGAAATTCACCCCTCCACTTT
CASSYGQRNSPLHF
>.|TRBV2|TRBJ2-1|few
TGTGCCACCCCAGTTCGGCAGTTCTTC
CATPVRQFF
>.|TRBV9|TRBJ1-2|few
TGTGCCAGCAGCGTAGAGTTAGCTAACTATGGCTACACCTTC
CASSVELANYGYTF
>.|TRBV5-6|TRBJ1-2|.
TGTGCCAGCAGCGCCGGGACTTACACTGGCTACACCTTC
CASSAGTYTGYTF
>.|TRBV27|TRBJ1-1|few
TGTGCCAGCAGCTTTCGACGGAACACTGAAGCTTTCTTT
CASSFRRNTEAFF
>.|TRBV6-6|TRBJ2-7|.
TGTGCCAGTACAGGGAAGACCTACGAGCAGTACTTC
CASTGKTYEQYF
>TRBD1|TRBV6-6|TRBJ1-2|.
TGTGCCAGCAGTGAGACGGGACAGCGCTATGGCTACACCTTC
CASSETGQRYGYTF
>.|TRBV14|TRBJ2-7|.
TGTGCCAGCAGCCAAGAATGGCAGGGTGAACTCTACGAGCAGTACTTC
CASSQEWQGELYEQYF
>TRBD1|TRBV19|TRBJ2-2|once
TGTGCCAGTAAACAACAGGGGACGGACACCGGGGAGCTGTTTTTT
CASKQQGTDTGELFF
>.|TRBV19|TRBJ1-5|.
TGTGCCAGTAGTGGCCCGGGACGGGGCAATCAGCCCCAGCATTTT
CASSGPGRGNQPQHF
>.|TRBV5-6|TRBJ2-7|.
TGTGCCAGCAGCCCATGGGGCCGGCGCCTATACGAGCAGTACTTC
CASSPWGRRLYEQYF
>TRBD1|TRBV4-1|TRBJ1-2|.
TGCGCCAGCAGCCAACCTAGACAGGGGGCGGGCTATGGCTACACCTTC
CASSQPRQGAGYGYTF
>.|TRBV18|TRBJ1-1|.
TGTGCCAGCTCAGCTACCCGCACTGAAGCTTTCTTT
CASSATRTEAFF
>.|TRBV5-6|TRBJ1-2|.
TGTGCCAGCAGCCTCCGGGGTCTAAGTGGCTACACCTTC
CASSLRGLSGYTF
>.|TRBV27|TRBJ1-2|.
TGTGCCAGCAGTTTGGTACAGGGTACGAATGGCTACACCTTC
CASSLVQGTNGYTF
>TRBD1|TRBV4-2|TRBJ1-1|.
TGTGCCAGCAGCCCTCGAGGGGGCGCGGGGGCGAGCACTGAAGCTTTCTTT
CASSPRGGAGASTEAFF
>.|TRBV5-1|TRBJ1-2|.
TGCGCCAGCAGCTTGGAACAGGGTCGGTATGGCTACACCTTC
CASSLEQGRYGYTF
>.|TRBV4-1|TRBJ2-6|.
TGCGCCAGCAGCCAAGTAACACTGAGGGCCAACGTCCTGACTTTC
CASSQVTLRANVLTF
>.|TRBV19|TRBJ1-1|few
TGTGCCAGTTCCCCTAGGAGGGCGGTGGGCACTGAAGCTTTCTTT
CASSPRRAVGTEAFF
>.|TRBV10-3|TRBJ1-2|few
TGTGCCATCAGTGGGGTCGAATTCGGCTACACCTTC
CAISGVEFGYTF
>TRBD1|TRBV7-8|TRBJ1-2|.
TGTGCCAGCAGCCCACCGGGACAGTTCTCGATTAACTATGGCTACACCTTC
CASSPPGQFSINYGYTF
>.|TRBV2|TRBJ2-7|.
TGTGCCAGCAGTGTTAACAGGGAGAAGCTCGGGAACTTGTGGGAGCAGTACTTC
CASSVNREKLGNLWEQYF
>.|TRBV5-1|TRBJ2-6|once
TGCGCCAGCAGCTTGGTAGGACCCGGAACGGGTGGGGCCAACGTCCTGACTTTC
CASSLVGPGTGGANVLTF
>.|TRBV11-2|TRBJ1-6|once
TGTGCCAGCAGCTTAGATCGGGCAGCTTCACCCCTCCACTTT
CASSLDRAASPLHF
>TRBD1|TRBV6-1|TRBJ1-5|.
TGTGCCAGCAGTGGACAGGGCCTCAATCAGCCCCAGCATTTT
CASSGQGLNQPQHF
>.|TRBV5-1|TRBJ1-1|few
TGCGCCAGCAGCTTGGCGGGTAGGGGAAAGAACACTGAAGCTTTCTTT
CASSLAGRGKNTEAFF
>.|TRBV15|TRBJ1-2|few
TGTGCCACCAGCAGAGATAAGACGACAGCCTATGGCTACACCTTC
CATSRDKTTAYGYTF
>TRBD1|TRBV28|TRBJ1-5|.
TGTGCCAGCCACTACTCAGGGGGAGGAGGTCAGCCCCAGCATTTT
CASHYSGGGGQPQHF
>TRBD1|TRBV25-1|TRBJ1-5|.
TGTGCCAGCAGTGAATCCGGGCAGGGGGGAAAGCAGCCCCAGCATTTT
CASSESGQGGKQPQHF
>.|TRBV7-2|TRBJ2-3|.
TGTGCCAGCAGCTTAGTACGAGGGGGGTCAGATACGCAGTATTTT
CASSLVRGGSDTQYF
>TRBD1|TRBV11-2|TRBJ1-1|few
TGTGCCAGCAGCTTAAGGACAGGGTGGAACACTGAAGCTTTCTTT
CASSLRTGWNTEAFF
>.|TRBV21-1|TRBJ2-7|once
TGTGCCAGCAGCATGGGACAGGAGTCCTACGAGCAGTACTTC
CASSMGQESYEQYF
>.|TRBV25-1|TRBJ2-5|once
TGTGCCAGCAGTGACTACAGGGCCAACCAAGAGACCCAGTACTTC
CASSDYRANQETQYF
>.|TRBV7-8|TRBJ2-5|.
TGTGCCAGCAGCTTAGCCGAGACCCAGTACTTC
CASSLAETQYF
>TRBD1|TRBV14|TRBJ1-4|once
TGTGCCAGCAGCCAAGTGACAGGGAATGAAAAACTGTTTTTT
CASSQVTGNEKLFF
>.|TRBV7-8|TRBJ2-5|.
TGTGCCAGCAGCTCAGAGGCTTGGGCCGAGACCCAGTACTTC
CASSSEAWAETQYF